This record looks at one TCR beta chain sequence and its context. Clones were read by immunoSEQ multiplex PCR, and TCRdb kept only the in-frame ones, dropping some. The sample records 50,000 to 55,000 clones, around 86% being singletons. Germline assignment: CDR1 SGHKS and CDR2 YYEKEE (reference sequence). This CDR3 is 14 amino acids long. V lost 0 bases, J lost 6 bases, and 12 bases lay in between. The data originate from a study of OX40 agonist ivuxolimab in advanced cancers. Study as a whole: Allowance was made for prior anti-PD-1, anti-PD-L1 or anti-CTLA-4 therapy, and about 37% had some.

The sample was CD4+ or CD8+ T cells sorted from blood, taken in a trial of the OX40 agonist ivuxolimab. V and J are TRBV5-5 and TRBJ2-5, with D perhaps matching TRBD1 or TRBD2 (5 bases each). This receptor was identified in an adult with an advanced solid tumor such as melanoma, head and neck, liver or kidney cancer. This chain's CDR3 is CASSLDQGGQTQYF. The DNA for the CDR3 is TGTGCCAGCAGCTTGGATCAGGGCGGGCAGACCCAGTACTTC.